This T cell receptor beta chain was identified during a study of lymphopenia after photon versus proton radiotherapy. The CDR3 is made up of 15 amino acids. From germline, CDR1 is SGHTA and CDR2 FQGNSA. The germline V and J ends were trimmed by 0 bases and 4 bases, with 13 bases remaining between them. Only in-frame clones appear in the TCRdb table, and some are missing; sequencing was by immunoSEQ multiplex PCR. The sample holds some 64,000 clones, about nine tenths seen once. Here the sequenced sample was peripheral blood, taken from a patient treated with proton-based radiotherapy. The chain carries TRBV7-2 and TRBJ2-7; D unclear. The receptor's source is a man older than 75 with esophageal cancer. CDR3 residues: CASSLAAFSPYEQYF. CDR3 nucleotides: TGTGCCAGCAGCTTAGCGGCCTTCTCCCCGTACGAGCAGTACTTC. Together with reference TRBV7-2 and TRBJ2-7, the CDR3 gives the full variable domain: GAGVSQSPSNKVTEKGKDVELRCDPISGHTALYWYRQSLGQGLEFLIYFQGNSAPDKSGLPSDRFSAERTGGSVSTLTIQRTQQEDSAVYLCASSLAAFSPYEQYFGPGTRLTVT.